This TCR beta chain was sequenced in a study of CXCR3-negative and CXCR3-positive naive CD8 T cells. Overall study findings and caveats: Relative to CXCR3-negative naive cells, CXCR3-positive naive cells had more hydrophobic TRB CDR3s. Whereas both naive subsets had comparably high diversity, memory CD8+ cells had much lower diversity.

On this clonotype itself: No antigen is known for it.

Each CD8+ T cell subset was sorted in triplicate, over 250,000 cells each. CDR1 DFQATT and CDR2 SNEGSKA come from the germline V gene (reference sequence). The CDR3 is 13 amino acids. 5' RACE that incorporated UMI labels was used to prepare the TRB cDNA libraries. Following a re-call of the 5' RACE reads, TCRdb has one entry per CDR3 protein and lacks DNA. The sample table sets out over 95,000 distinct CDR3 sequences. The clonotype was recovered from a human donor in good health. Some clones in this sample may be carry-over from other donors' samples. What was sequenced was naive CXCR3+ CD8+ T cells from blood. Subset specified: CD45RO-CCR7+CD27+CD95- naive CD8+ T cells expressing CXCR3 (TNR3+). The chain employs TRBV20-1 and TRBJ2-3. This chain's CDR3 is CSARFGSTDTQYF.